Sequencing of this T cell receptor beta chain was carried out in a study of blood T cell repertoires in COVID-19. In the study overall: Acute-phase and convalescent COVID-19 samples originated in the United States, Italy and Spain. T cells, B-cell-depleted T cells, or PBMCs provided the cDNA or gDNA that served as material.

The CDR3 extends over 14 amino acids. The germline V gene has CDR1 SGHKS and CDR2 YYEKEE (reference sequence). Trimming stripped 1 base from V and 3 bases from J, with 11 bases between. The assay was immunoSEQ multiplex PCR, and TCRdb's table has in-frame clones only and misses some. The profile covers around 310,000 clones, with around 87% appearing a single time and around 1% taken by the ten largest. Sample: peripheral blood. The clonotype originates from a woman between 40 and 55 years old with COVID-19, enrolled during active disease. This chain links TRBV5-5 with TRBJ2-7; TRBD1 is a possible D gene (6 bases). The CDR3 region has the DNA TGTGCCAGCAGCTTGTCAGGGGAGTACTACGAGCAGTACTTC. It specifies CASSLSGEYYEQYF.